This T cell receptor beta chain was captured in a study of spatial heterogeneity in lung cancer. The time point here: sample taken at primary tumor resection. Frozen PBMC, nontumor lung or tumor provided whole RNA, which was sequenced unsorted. TCRdb independently ran MiXCR on the 5' RACE reads; one entry per CDR3 protein. The sample holds 2,000 or so distinct CDR3 sequences, approximately 7.8% seen once. The receptor comes from a male donor with early-stage non-small cell lung cancer. This sample comprised normal lung tissue next to the tumor, obtained at surgery.

DNA of the CDR3: TGTGCCAGCAGTCCCAGCACCCTATTTGGAGATCCTAACTATGGCTACACCTTC. Encoded protein: CASSPSTLFGDPNYGYTF. This chain joins TRBV28 and TRBJ1-2, with D unclear. Germline CDR1 reads MDHEN; CDR2 reads SYDVKM. The V end was cut by 5 bases, the J end by 0 bases, with 22 bases between. CDR3 size: 18 residues.